This entry features one TCR beta chain sequence. Its antigen remains undetermined. Base-call qualities are not available, and no considerably larger clone is one nucleotide away. This sample was included in a study of blood T cell repertoires in COVID-19 (TCRdb year 2020). Describing the broader study: Collaborator samples came from the United States, Italy and Spain and covered acute and convalescent phases of COVID-19. The prospective study material was composed of cDNA or gDNA derived from T cells, B-cell-depleted T cells, or PBMCs. Deeply sampled blood TCRbeta repertoires from subjects exposed to, actively infected with, or recovered from COVID-19 were included in the dataset. The repertoires were released in a freely available public database meant as a resource for research on the immune response to SARS-CoV-2. The samples were drawn from the first 160 participants of the ongoing ImmuneRACE study and from 950 to 1,500 subjects provided by 6 global collaborators. The sample metadata nearly always contained a de-identified subject ID, COVID-19 status, age in years and sex. Where available, HLA class I and class II types were taken from metadata supplied by the sample provider and were not determined by assay-based typing. General study outcomes and caveats: The quantity of clinical and demographic metadata differed by source and by participant and was supplied without curation.

CDR1 SGHNT and CDR2 YYREEE are derived from the germline V gene (reference sequence). Counted from cysteine to phenylalanine, this CDR3 has 15 amino acids. The sequence is cut down to CDR3 DNA, 45 bases in frame from base 1. V ends up 0 bases short and J 0 bases short, with an unmatched junction base count of 3. TCRbeta CDR3 regions were amplified from genomic DNA by means of the immunoSEQ Assay, a bias-controlled multiplex PCR. The authors' pipeline ran thus. The number of nucleated cells in each sample was estimated from the amplification of reference gene primers within the assay. To quantify the absolute abundance of each unique TCRbeta CDR3 rearrangement, sequence reads were collapsed and filtered. For each sample, productive Simpson clonality was calculated as the square root of Simpson's diversity index across productive rearrangements. This is the immuneACCESS table as TCRdb keeps it, with only in-frame sequences that have V and J called. A part of the clones is gone; compared with another copy, unresolved V genes explain less than half, and the rest is unexplained. That table furnishes V, J and clone size, whereas the DNA furnished D and trimming. The sample table lists roughly 68,000 clones, roughly 80% of them with a count of one. The ten largest clonotypes hold around a tenth of the sample.

Collaborating institutions collected whole blood in K2EDTA tubes following their own protocols. For TCRbeta analysis, collaborators shipped samples in one of three forms: frozen whole blood, isolated PBMCs, or DNA extracted from either of those sample types. Recombination linked TRBV5-4 to TRBJ2-7; 7 central bases correspond to TRBD2. The sample taken for sequencing was peripheral blood. The source is a woman between 50 and 59 years old with acute or convalescent COVID-19. The bases are TGTGCCAGCAGCTTGGGTGGCGGGAGCTCCTACGAGCAGTACTTC. It specifies CASSLGGGSSYEQYF.